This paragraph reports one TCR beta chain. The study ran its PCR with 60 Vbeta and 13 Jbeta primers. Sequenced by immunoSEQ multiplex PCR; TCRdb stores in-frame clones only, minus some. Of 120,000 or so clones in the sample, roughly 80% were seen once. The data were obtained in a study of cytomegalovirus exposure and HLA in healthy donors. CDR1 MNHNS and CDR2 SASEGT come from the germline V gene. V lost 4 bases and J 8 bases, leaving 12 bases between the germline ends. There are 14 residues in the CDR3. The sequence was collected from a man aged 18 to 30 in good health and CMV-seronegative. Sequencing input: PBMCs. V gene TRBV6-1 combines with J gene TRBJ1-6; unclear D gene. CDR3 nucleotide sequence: TGTGCCAGCAGTGGCTCGGCTGCGGATTCACCCCTCCACTTT. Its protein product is CASSGSAADSPLHF.